This T cell receptor (beta chain) was sequenced in a study of T cell changes during pregnancy in multiple sclerosis (dated by TCRdb to between 2018 and 2021). In terms of the full investigation: The study examined how the T cell repertoire changed over the course of pregnancy in women with multiple sclerosis.

Remarks on this clone: The antigen it recognizes is unknown. Qualities for individual bases were not recorded, and no much larger clone is one base off.

The library was prepared using the immunoSEQ multiplex PCR assay. This immuneACCESS table, as held by TCRdb, lists in-frame sequences with V and J called but not all clones. Of the missing ones, under half trace to an unresolved V gene in checked studies; the others have no known cause. A total of 110,000 or so clones appear in this sample, about 93% of them only once. The ten biggest clones cover roughly 6.2% of the sample. The CDR3 numbers 15 residues from cysteine through phenylalanine. Only the CDR3 region is kept as DNA, spanning 45 bases read in frame from base 1. Trimming takes 6 bases off V and 4 bases off J; junction bases not matched to a gene: 7. The germline V gene (reference sequence) specifies LNHDA as CDR1 and SQIVND as CDR2.

The specimen comprised peripheral blood, sampled before pregnancy. The TCR originated in a female donor with multiple sclerosis, enrolled in a pregnancy study. In this chain, TRBV19 is recombined with TRBJ1-5; TRBD1 fits 9 bases in the junction. The CDR3 sequence is CASRFKDRGNQPQHF. The sequenced DNA is TGTGCCAGTAGGTTCAAGGACAGGGGTAATCAGCCCCAGCATTTT.